This T cell receptor (beta chain) was documented in a study of blood T cell repertoires in COVID-19. This CDR3 is built from 13 residues. V lost 6 bases and J lost 0, with 6 bases in between. Data came from immunoSEQ multiplex PCR; TCRdb stores just in-frame clones and leaves some out. The table lists about 210,000 clones, roughly 87% of them singletons. The receptor was derived from a man aged 18 to 35 with acute COVID-19. The J gene is TRBJ1-5, the V gene TRBV12-3 or TRBV12-4; D gene uncertain. Sequencing was carried out using PBMCs or T cells enriched from blood (not recorded which). This CDR3 is CASRPDSNQPQHF. Written as DNA, the CDR3 is TGTGCCAGCAGACCAGATAGCAATCAGCCCCAGCATTTT.